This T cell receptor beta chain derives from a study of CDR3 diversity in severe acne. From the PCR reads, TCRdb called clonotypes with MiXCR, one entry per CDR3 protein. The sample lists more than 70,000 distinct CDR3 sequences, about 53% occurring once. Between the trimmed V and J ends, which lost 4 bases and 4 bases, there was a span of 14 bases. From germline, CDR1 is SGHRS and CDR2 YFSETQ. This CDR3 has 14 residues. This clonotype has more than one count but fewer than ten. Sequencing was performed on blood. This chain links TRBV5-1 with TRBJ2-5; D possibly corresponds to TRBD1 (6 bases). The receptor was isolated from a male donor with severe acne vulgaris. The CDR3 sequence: CASSTQGLRETQYF. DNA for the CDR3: TGCGCCAGCAGCACACAGGGATTGAGAGAGACCCAGTACTTC.